One and the same sample provided the 5 T cell receptor beta chains below, sequenced in a study of blood T cell repertoires in COVID-19 (dated by TCRdb to the early 2020s). The library relied on the immunoSEQ multiplex PCR assay. Here the immuneACCESS table is served through TCRdb, limited to in-frame sequences with V and J called. Missing clones are a known gap in these copies; in checked studies unresolved V genes cover under half, and the rest lacks a known reason. In this sample the table shows around 330,000 clones, about 91% of which occur a single time. Of the sample, 1.5% to 2% is held by the ten largest clones. The sample comprised peripheral blood. The receptors come from a woman aged 25 to 39 with COVID-19, enrolled during active disease.

The chain couples TRBV5-4 to TRBJ1-4; 9 positions agree with TRBD1. This CDR3 is 15 amino acids long. Germline-derived CDR1 and CDR2 are SGHNT and YYREEE (reference sequence). The junction had 2 bases not matched to a gene; V was cut back by 4 bases and J by 1 base. The CDR3 nucleotides read TGTGCCAGCAGCCCGGACAGGGGAACTAATGAAAAACTGTTTTTT. It yields the protein CASSPDRGTNEKLFF. Supplemented by reference TRBV5-4 and TRBJ1-4, the full variable domain reads ETGVTQSPTHLIKTRGQQVTLRCSSQSGHNTVSWYQQALGQGPQFIFQYYREEENGRGNFPPRFSGLQFPNYSSELNVNALELDDSALYLCASSPDRGTNEKLFFGSGTQLSVL.

The chain joins TRBV21-1 to TRBJ2-7; TRBD1 was called by the table and not checked on the DNA. TRBV21-1 is noted as a pseudogene. The CDR3 has 14 residues. The chain's CDR3 is CASSTLGRSYEQYV. The CDR3 bases are TGTGCCAGCAGCACCCTTGGCCGCTCCTACGAGCAGTACGTC.

This chain joins TRBV4-2 and TRBJ2-1; TRBD2 agrees at 12 bases. The CDR3 runs to 16 residues. V shed 2 bases and J 8 bases; nucleotides not matched to a gene: 7. In germline, CDR1 is LGHNA, CDR2 YNFKEQ. In DNA, the CDR3 is TGTGCCAGCAGCCAAAGTTCTAGCGGGGGGGTGGATGAGCAGTTCTTC. Translating gives CASSQSSSGGVDEQFF.

This chain joins TRBV3-1 (or the pseudogene TRBV3-2) and TRBJ1-3; D possibly corresponds to TRBD1 (5 bases). V dropped 4 bases and J dropped 0 bases, with 10 bases sitting between them. Germline CDR1 reads LGHDT; CDR2 reads YNNKEL (reference sequence). The CDR3 loop spans 15 amino acids. For the CDR3, the DNA is TGTGCCAGCAGCCGCGACAGTTTCTCTGGAAACACCATATATTTT. Its translation is CASSRDSFSGNTIYF.

The V and J genes are TRBV20-1 and TRBJ1-6; 8 positions match TRBD1. The CDR3 sequence is 11 residues long. V lost 5 bases, J lost 11 bases, and 2 bases stayed unmatched. Per germline, CDR1 DFQATT and CDR2 SNEGSKA (reference sequence). CDR3: CSAGQGPPLHF. The DNA of the CDR3 is TGCAGTGCTGGACAGGGTCCACCCCTCCACTTT.